The 24 T cell receptor beta chains given below trace back to one sample, sequenced in a study of graft-versus-host responses after intestinal transplantation. Clones were sequenced by immunoSEQ multiplex PCR, and TCRdb holds only the in-frame ones, with some missing. Found here are 29,000 or so clones, about 85% of them singletons; the top ten hold roughly 11%. The material sequenced was PBMCs, taken around 62 weeks after intestinal transplantation. The source of these receptors is a human patient who received an intestinal transplant, so some T cells may come from the graft donor.

As to this clone: One end of the junction does not line up with germline, which may come from a read error. The V call is TRBV23-1, the J call TRBJ1-1, with a tentative D call TRBD1 (5 bases). TRBV23-1 has ORF status, its function being uncertain. The CDR3 consists of 14 residues. CDR3 sequence (DNA): TGCGCCAGCAGCCAATCTTGGACACCTACTGAAGCTTTCTTT. Translating it yields CASSQSWTPTEAFF.

V and J are TRBV7-2 and TRBJ1-5, with D unclear. This CDR3 region has 15 residues. V lost 5 bases, J lost 1 base, and 12 bases lay in between. The germline V gene has CDR1 SGHTA and CDR2 FQGNSA. The DNA for the CDR3 is TGTGCCAGCAGCGTCGATGGGAGAAGCAATCAGCCCCAGCATTTT. Translation: CASSVDGRSNQPQHF.

This chain uses TRBV7-8 with TRBJ2-1; 9 bases match TRBD2. V lost 0 bases, J lost 6 bases, and 12 bases stayed unmatched. The CDR3 runs 18 residues. The germline CDR1 and CDR2 sequences are SGHVS and FQNEAQ. CDR3 DNA sequence: TGTGCCAGCAGCTTAGCCGGGACTAGCTTCGACTTTCCCAATGAGCAGTTCTTC. Protein: CASSLAGTSFDFPNEQFF.

The CDR3 loop is CASSFGLAGAYEQYF. The CDR3 bases are TGTGCCAGCAGTTTTGGTCTAGCGGGGGCCTACGAGCAGTACTTC. V is TRBV28 and J is TRBJ2-7, with TRBD2 matching over 10 bases. The germline V gene encodes CDR1 MDHEN and CDR2 SYDVKM. CDR3 length: 15 amino acids. With V trimmed by 3 bases and J by 2 bases, 4 bases remained unmatched. Supplemented by reference TRBV28 and TRBJ2-7, the full variable domain reads DVKVTQSSRYLVKRTGEKVFLECVQDMDHENMFWYRQDPGLGLRLIYFSYDVKMKEKGDIPEGYSVSREKKERFSLILESASTNQTSMYLCASSFGLAGAYEQYFGPGTRLTVT.

The chain combines TRBV2 with TRBJ2-1, with TRBD2 identical over 12 bases. The ends lost 4 bases at V and 9 bases at J; junction bases unmatched: 4. Germline V gene lookup returns CDR1 SNHLY and CDR2 FYNNEI. This CDR3 region has 14 residues. CDR3 amino acids: CASSVLAGGGEQFF. The DNA for the CDR3 is TGTGCCAGCAGTGTACTAGCGGGGGGAGGTGAGCAGTTCTTC. Combining the CDR3 with reference TRBV2 and TRBJ2-1 gives the whole variable domain EPEVTQTPSHQVTQMGQEVILRCVPISNHLYFYWYRQILGQKVEFLVSFYNNEISEKSEIFDDQFSVERPDGSNFTLKIRSTKLEDSAMYFCASSVLAGGGEQFFGPGTRLTVL.

Details on this clone: This specimen includes other DNA sequences encoding the same CDR3. The chain recombines TRBV9 with TRBJ1-2, with D possibly being TRBD1 (5 bases). This CDR3 is 12 amino acids long. Germline assignment: CDR1 SGDLS and CDR2 YYNGEE. The ends were cut back, 5 bases at V and 7 bases at J, with 12 bases in the middle. The CDR3 sequence: CASSRTGLGYTF. CDR3 coding DNA: TGTGCCAGCAGTCGGACGGGGCTTGGCTACACCTTC. Based on the CDR3 plus reference TRBV9 and TRBJ1-2, the full variable domain is DSGVTQTPKHLITATGQRVTLRCSPRSGDLSVYWYQQSLDQGLQFLIQYYNGEERAKGNILERFSAQQFPDLHSELNLSSLELGDSALYFCASSRTGLGYTFGSGTRLTVV.

The J gene is TRBJ2-1, the V gene TRBV5-8, with TRBD1 as a possible D gene (6 bases). The V end was cut by 3 bases, the J end by 0 bases, with 13 bases between. The germline CDR1 and CDR2 sequences are SGHTS and YDEGEE. The CDR3 length is 16 residues. The CDR3 region is CASSSQGSTSYNEQFF. The CDR3 nucleotides are TGTGCCAGCAGCTCACAGGGCTCTACCTCCTACAATGAGCAGTTCTTC.

The V call is TRBV4-3, the J call TRBJ1-2, with D perhaps matching TRBD1 (5 bases). This CDR3 is built from 16 residues. Germline values: CDR1 LGHNA, CDR2 YSLEER. The V and J ends lost 0 bases and 4 bases respectively, with 15 bases between them. DNA for the CDR3: TGCGCCAGCAGCCAAGATCTCCAGGGAGGGAGCTATGGCTACACCTTC. Translation gives CASSQDLQGGSYGYTF.

The chain employs TRBV7-2 and TRBJ2-5; D ambiguous. The CDR3 loop spans 14 amino acids. V was pared by 1 base and J by 5 bases, with 11 bases between. Germline V gives CDR1 SGHTA, CDR2 FQGNSA. In nucleotides, the CDR3 is TGTGCCAGCAGCTTAGGGGCGACGACGGAGACCCAGTACTTC. This gives the protein CASSLGATTETQYF.

The chain joins TRBV6-5 to TRBJ1-1, with 8 bases identical to TRBD1. V was clipped by 4 bases and J by 1 base; unmatched bases: 2. Germline V CDR1 and CDR2: MNHEY, SVGAGI. The CDR3 contains 14 residues. The CDR3 loop is CASSSTGENTEAFF. The CDR3 nucleotides are TGTGCCAGCAGTTCGACAGGGGAGAACACTGAAGCTTTCTTT.

The rearrangement uses TRBV6-1 and TRBJ1-1; 8 bases align to TRBD1. This CDR3 is 16 amino acids long. Germline V gives CDR1 MNHNS, CDR2 SASEGT. Trimming took 3 bases from V and 4 from J; bases not matched to a gene: 10. DNA of the CDR3: TGTGCCAGCAGTGACCCTCGGACAGGGCAGGGCACTGAAGCTTTCTTT. Its translation: CASSDPRTGQGTEAFF.

The chain carries TRBV6-1 and TRBJ1-1; the D is unclear. The V end was cut by 0 bases, the J end by 0 bases, with 14 bases between. Germline V lookup: CDR1 MNHNS, CDR2 SASEGT. The CDR3 totals 17 residues. The CDR3 sequence: CASSEAPTWHMNTEAFF. CDR3 DNA: TGTGCCAGCAGTGAAGCGCCCACATGGCACATGAACACTGAAGCTTTCTTT.

This clone was observed a few times. This rearrangement joins TRBV4-3 to TRBJ1-4; TRBD1 might be the D (5 bases). Germline values: CDR1 LGHNA, CDR2 YSLEER. There are 14 residues in the CDR3. Trimming stripped 3 bases from V and 0 bases from J, with 5 bases between. CDR3 in DNA: TGCGCCAGCAGCCACAGGGCAACTAATGAAAAACTGTTTTTT. This translates into CASSHRATNEKLFF.

The gene calls are TRBV28 and TRBJ2-1; 10 positions agree with TRBD1. CDR3 length: 16 residues. CDR1 is MDHEN and CDR2 is SYDVKM in the germline V gene. The V segment lost 5 bases and the J segment 2 bases; nucleotides outside the gene matches: 6. CDR3 coding DNA: TGTGCCAGCAGTCAACCCGGGACAGGGGCCTACAATGAGCAGTTCTTC. It specifies CASSQPGTGAYNEQFF.

This rearrangement joins TRBV10-3 to TRBJ1-2; D unclear. The CDR3 is made up of 13 amino acids. With 5 bases removed from V and 8 bases from J, the gap between germline ends came to 15 bases. Germline lookup yields CDR1 ENHRY and CDR2 SYGVKD. CDR3 sequence reads: CAISPETILGYTF. The CDR3 bases are TGTGCCATCAGTCCTGAGACCATTCTGGGCTACACCTTC.

The genes are TRBV5-4 and TRBJ1-2; no definite D call. Looked up from germline, CDR1 is SGHNT and CDR2 is YYREEE (reference sequence). The CDR3 consists of 13 residues. V was clipped by 4 bases and J by 7 bases, with 14 bases between them. CDR3 sequence: CASSPVGGGGYTF. CDR3 nucleotide sequence: TGTGCCAGCAGCCCCGTGGGTGGTGGTGGCTACACCTTC.

The V and J genes are TRBV6-1 and TRBJ1-2; 12 bases map to TRBD1. Germline V lookup: CDR1 MNHNS, CDR2 SASEGT. There are 17 residues in the CDR3. The ends lost 4 bases at V and 2 bases at J; junction bases unmatched: 8. CDR3 protein: CASSGPGTGGGNYGYTF. CDR3 bases: TGTGCCAGCAGTGGTCCCGGGACAGGGGGCGGGAACTATGGCTACACCTTC.

This clone was seen only a few times. The chain has TRBV19 and TRBJ2-1, with TRBD2 as a possible D gene (5 bases). Germline V lookup: CDR1 LNHDA, CDR2 SQIVND (reference sequence). The CDR3 is 15 amino acids. Trimming left V 3 bases short and J 6 bases short, with 15 bases between. The CDR3 DNA reads as TGTGCCAGTAGTATCGAGTATAGCGTGGGCAATGAGCAGTTCTTC. Its translation is CASSIEYSVGNEQFF. Full variable domain (outside the CDR3, taken from reference TRBV19 and TRBJ2-1): DGGITQSPKYLFRKEGQNVTLSCEQNLNHDAMYWYRQDPGQGLRLIYYSQIVNDFQKGDIAEGYSVSREKKESFPLTVTSAQKNPTAFYLCASSIEYSVGNEQFFGPGTRLTVL.

The chain is built from TRBV5-8 and TRBJ2-1; 9 bases fit TRBD2. CDR3 size: 16 residues. The V gene's germline CDR1 is SGHTS and CDR2 YDEGEE. The trim removed 2 bases at V and 3 bases at J, leaving 6 bases unmatched. Written as DNA, the CDR3 is TGTGCCAGCAGCTTCTCTAGCGGGGCCATCTACAATGAGCAGTTCTTC. It is translated as CASSFSSGAIYNEQFF.

The chain employs TRBV30 and TRBJ1-1; 9 bases map to TRBD1. The CDR3 sequence is 13 residues long. In germline, CDR1 is GTSNPN, CDR2 SVGIG (reference sequence). With 1 base clipped from V and 5 bases from J, the junction kept 2 bases outside the gene matches. The CDR3: CAWSAGQGTEAFF. In nucleotides, the CDR3 is TGTGCCTGGAGTGCCGGACAGGGGACTGAAGCTTTCTTT.

The chain has TRBV2 and TRBJ1-4; D not resolved. Trimming took 6 bases from V and 7 from J, leaving 12 bases between them. The length of the CDR3 is 13 residues. Germline CDR1 and CDR2: SNHLY and FYNNEI. The CDR3: CASSQDVREKLFF. In DNA form, the CDR3 reads TGTGCCAGCAGCCAGGACGTACGTGAAAAACTGTTTTTT.

The chain carries TRBV29-1 and TRBJ1-2; a possible D gene is TRBD1 (5 bases). Germline-derived CDR1 and CDR2 are SQVTM and ANQGSEA. Trimming took off 7 bases at V and 8 bases at J, with 11 bases between the two ends. The CDR3 has 10 amino acids. The CDR3 DNA sequence: TGCAGCGGTCAGGGAGACGGCTACACCTTC. Amino acid sequence: CSGQGDGYTF. Together with reference TRBV29-1 and TRBJ1-2, the CDR3 gives the full variable domain: SAVISQKPSRDICQRGTSLTIQCQVDSQVTMMFWYRQQPGQSLTLIATANQGSEATYESGFVIDKFPISRPNLTFSTLTVSNMSPEDSSIYLCSGQGDGYTFGSGTRLTVV.

The rearrangement links TRBV15 to TRBJ1-5; D gene unclear. Trimming shortened V by 8 bases and J by 1 base, and 6 bases separated the two germline ends. The germline CDR1 and CDR2 sequences are LNHNV and YYDKDF (reference sequence). This CDR3 contains 12 residues. CDR3 nucleotides: TGTGCCACCGGACTGAGCAATCAGCCCCAGCATTTT. Protein: CATGLSNQPQHF.

This clone showed up just once. The chain carries TRBV7-3 and TRBJ2-7; a possible D gene is TRBD2 (7 bases). The ends were cut back, 1 base at V and 5 bases at J, with 15 bases in the middle. CDR1 and CDR2 from the germline V gene are SGHTA and FQGTGA. The CDR3 runs 15 residues. As DNA, the CDR3 is TGTGCCAGCAGCTTAAGAACAGGGAGGGTCCACGAGCAGTACTTC. The encoded protein is CASSLRTGRVHEQYF.